This T cell receptor beta chain was retrieved from a study of T cell responses to AZD1222 COVID-19 vaccine (dated by TCRdb to about 2021). Context from the whole study: TCR sequencing was performed for roughly 250 trial participants, of whom around 200 were given two doses of AZD1222 and approximately 25 were given two doses of MenACWY control vaccine. Trial participants were enrolled into age subgroups of 18-55, 56-69 and 70-plus years, which contained about 150, 28 and 57 TCR-sequenced participants, respectively.

The CDR3 regions of human TCRbeta chains were analyzed by immunosequencing. In the authors' own workflow: Repertoire TCRs were checked for matches against a reference library of SARS-CoV-2-specific TCRs that had been generated using the MIRA antigen-specificity platform. Breadth was defined as the fraction of unique TCRs that were SARS-CoV-2-associated, and depth was defined as the fraction of total T cells that were SARS-CoV-2-associated. Each spike-specific TCR was assigned to its reactive spike region and to a CD4 or CD8 class using the MIRA data. Log10-transformed breadth and depth values were compared by one-way ANOVA with Sidak's multiple comparisons tests. Sourced from immuneACCESS, this table was stored by TCRdb with only in-frame sequences that have V and J called. A share of the clones is absent; for the studies checked, an unresolved V gene accounts for under half, and the remainder has no known explanation. From that table come the V and J calls and clone size; the DNA was used to work out D and trimming. This sample is represented by about 150,000 clones; 85% to 90% of them were singletons. The top ten hold about a tenth of the sample.

Reading the label with the study, this specimen's time point is: about 28 days (+/-7) after the second vaccine dose. Because spike-specific TCR depth and breadth did not differ between the two schedules, AZD1222 recipients who got a second dose at roughly 4 weeks were pooled with those who got a second dose at roughly 12 weeks. The vaccinee samples were drawn from two UK trials, COV001 and COV002, one of which was a single-blind randomized controlled phase 2/3 trial testing AZD1222 (ChAdOx1 nCoV-19) in healthy adults. For TCRbeta chain sequencing, PBMC samples from trial participants were taken at day 0 and at day 28 after the second dose. The paper as a whole reports these results and caveats: After two AZD1222 doses, spike-specific TCR breadth and depth were significantly higher than at day 0 and than in MenACWY recipients. No day 14 peak-response samples were available, so repertoires were characterized only after the peak T cell response. Reportedly, close to half of the unique spike-specific TCRs recognized epitopes lying outside the regions that are mutated in the B.1.351 and B.1.1.7 variants. Participants were mostly white British, with more females than males. The authors suggested clonal diversity may have been underestimated. In the small 56-69-year group, the increase in depth fell short of significance, most likely because of low power. Only five to seven AZD1222 recipients were SARS-CoV-2 seropositive at baseline, limiting conclusions about previously exposed vaccinees. Vaccine-associated CD4 TCRs spanned the whole spike protein, with dominant responses in regions 160-218 and 743-854.

On this clone itself: The clone's antigen remains unknown. Base qualities are missing; no much larger clone stands one base away.

V was cut back by 6 bases and J by 6 bases, leaving a gap of 18 bases between them. CDR1 and CDR2 are drawn from the germline V gene: MNHEY, SVGAGI. Including cysteine and phenylalanine, the CDR3 has 15 amino acids. The DNA shown is the 45-base CDR3, in frame from base 1. The chain is made from TRBV6-5 and TRBJ1-3, with no reliable assignment of the D segment. The TCR originated in an adult who received the AZD1222 COVID-19 vaccine. Sequenced material: peripheral blood, taken 28 days after the second AZD1222 dose. The DNA is TGTGCCAGCAGCCAGTCCCACTCAGGCGCAAACACCATATATTTT. Its amino acids are CASSQSHSGANTIYF.